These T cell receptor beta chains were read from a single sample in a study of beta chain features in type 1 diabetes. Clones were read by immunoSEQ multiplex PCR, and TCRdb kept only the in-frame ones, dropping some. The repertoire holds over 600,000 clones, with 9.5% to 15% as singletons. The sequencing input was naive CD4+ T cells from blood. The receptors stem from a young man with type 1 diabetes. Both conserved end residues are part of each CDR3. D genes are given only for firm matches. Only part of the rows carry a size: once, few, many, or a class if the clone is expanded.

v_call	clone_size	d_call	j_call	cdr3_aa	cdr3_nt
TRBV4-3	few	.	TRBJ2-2	CASSQARSAGELFF	TGCGCCAGCAGCCAAGCTCGGTCGGCGGGGGAGCTGTTTTTT
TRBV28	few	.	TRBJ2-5	CASSRQGGETQYF	TGTGCCAGCAGTCGACAGGGAGGGGAGACCCAGTACTTC
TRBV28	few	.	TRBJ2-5	CATSTGAQETQYF	TGTGCCACAAGCACGGGGGCTCAAGAGACCCAGTACTTC
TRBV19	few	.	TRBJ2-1	CASSLRQGGFPYNEQFF	TGTGCCAGTAGTCTAAGACAGGGAGGGTTCCCCTACAATGAGCAGTTCTTC
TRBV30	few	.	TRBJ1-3	CASGGASSGNTIYF	TGTGCCTCTGGTGGGGCCTCCTCTGGAAACACCATATATTTT
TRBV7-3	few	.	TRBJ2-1	CASSPSGTPYNEQFF	TGTGCCAGCAGCCCGTCCGGGACACCCTACAATGAGCAGTTCTTC
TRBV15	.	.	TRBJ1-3	CATSADRAAIYF	TGTGCCACCAGCGCTGACCGGGCCGCCATATATTTT
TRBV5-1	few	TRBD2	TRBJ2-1	CASSDSAGVYEQFF	TGCGCCAGCTCCGACTCAGCGGGGGTCTATGAGCAGTTCTTC
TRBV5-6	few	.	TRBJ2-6	CASSLGDSGANVLTF	TGTGCCAGCAGCTTGGGCGATTCTGGGGCCAACGTCCTGACTTTC
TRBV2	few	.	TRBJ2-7	CASSEGKWPPTDF	TGTGCCAGCAGTGAAGGGAAATGGCCCCCGACGGACTTC